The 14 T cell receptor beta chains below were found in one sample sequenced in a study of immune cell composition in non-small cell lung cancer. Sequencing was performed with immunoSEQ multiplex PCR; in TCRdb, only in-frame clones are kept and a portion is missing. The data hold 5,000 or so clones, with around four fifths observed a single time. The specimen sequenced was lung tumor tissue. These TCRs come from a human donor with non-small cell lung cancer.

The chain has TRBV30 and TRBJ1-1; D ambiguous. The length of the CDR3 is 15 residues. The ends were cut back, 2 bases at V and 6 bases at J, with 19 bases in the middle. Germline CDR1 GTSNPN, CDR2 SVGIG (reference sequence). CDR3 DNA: TGTGCCTGGAGTCGAGGGCTCGATGGTTTGGCTGAAGCTTTCTTT. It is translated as CAWSRGLDGLAEAFF.

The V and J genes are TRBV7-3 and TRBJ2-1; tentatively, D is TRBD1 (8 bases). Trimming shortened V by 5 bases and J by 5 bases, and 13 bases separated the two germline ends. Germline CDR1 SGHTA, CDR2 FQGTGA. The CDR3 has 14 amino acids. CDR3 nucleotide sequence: TGTGCCAGCAGCATACAGGGGGGGGACAATGAGCAGTTCTTC. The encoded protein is CASSIQGGDNEQFF.

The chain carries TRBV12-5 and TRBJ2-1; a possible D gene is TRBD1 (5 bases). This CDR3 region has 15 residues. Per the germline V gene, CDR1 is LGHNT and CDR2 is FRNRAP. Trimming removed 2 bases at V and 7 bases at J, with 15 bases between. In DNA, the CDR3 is TGTGCTAGTGGTTTGACACTCTCCCAGGGAAATGAGCAGTTCTTC. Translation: CASGLTLSQGNEQFF. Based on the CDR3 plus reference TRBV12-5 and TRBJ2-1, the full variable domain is DARVTQTPRHKVTEMGQEVTMRCQPILGHNTVFWYRQTMMQGLELLAYFRNRAPLDDSGMPKDRFSAEMPDATLATLKIQPSEPRDSAVYFCASGLTLSQGNEQFFGPGTRLTVL.

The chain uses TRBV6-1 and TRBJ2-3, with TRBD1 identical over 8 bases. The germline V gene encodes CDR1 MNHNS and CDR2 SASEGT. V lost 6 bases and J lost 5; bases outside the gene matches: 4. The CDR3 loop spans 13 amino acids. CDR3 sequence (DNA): TGTGCCAGCAGCGTGGACAGGGAAGATACGCAGTATTTT. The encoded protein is CASSVDREDTQYF.

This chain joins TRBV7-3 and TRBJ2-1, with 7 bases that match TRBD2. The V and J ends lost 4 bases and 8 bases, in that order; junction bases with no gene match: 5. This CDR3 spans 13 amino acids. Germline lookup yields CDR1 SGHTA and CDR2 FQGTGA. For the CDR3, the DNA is TGTGCCAGCAGCTCCGGACTAGGGGATGAGCAGTTCTTC. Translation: CASSSGLGDEQFF.

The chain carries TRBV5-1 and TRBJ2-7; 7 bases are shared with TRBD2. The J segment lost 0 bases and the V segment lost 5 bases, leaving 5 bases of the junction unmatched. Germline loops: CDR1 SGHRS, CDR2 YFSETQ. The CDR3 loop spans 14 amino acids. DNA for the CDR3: TGCGCCAGCAGGGGACTACCAAGCTCCTACGAGCAGTACTTC. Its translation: CASRGLPSSYEQYF.

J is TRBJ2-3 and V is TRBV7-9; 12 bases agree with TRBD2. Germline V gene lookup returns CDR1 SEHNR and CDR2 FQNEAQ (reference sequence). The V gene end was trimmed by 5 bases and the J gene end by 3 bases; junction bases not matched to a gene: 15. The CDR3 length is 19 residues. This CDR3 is CASSRGPLAGGPSTDTQYF. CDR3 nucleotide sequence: TGTGCCAGCAGCCGTGGCCCGCTAGCGGGAGGGCCCTCGACAGATACGCAGTATTTT.

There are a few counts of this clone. The CDR3 protein is CASSSPGLGADTQYF. In DNA, the CDR3 is TGTGCCAGCAGTTCCCCGGGACTAGGAGCGGATACGCAGTATTTT. The rearrangement joins TRBV28 to TRBJ2-3; 8 nucleotides match TRBD2. Germline lookup yields CDR1 MDHEN and CDR2 SYDVKM. The CDR3 totals 15 residues. Trimming at V came to 4 bases and at J to 6 bases, leaving 9 bases not matched to a gene.

In nucleotides, the CDR3 is TGTGCCAGCAGTGGACAGGGGTTCAACGAGCAGTACTTC. It translates to CASSGQGFNEQYF. J is TRBJ2-7 and V is TRBV2, with 8 bases aligning to TRBD1. J lost 5 bases, V lost 4 bases, and 4 bases had no gene match. CDR3 length: 13 amino acids. Germline CDR1 and CDR2: SNHLY and FYNNEI.

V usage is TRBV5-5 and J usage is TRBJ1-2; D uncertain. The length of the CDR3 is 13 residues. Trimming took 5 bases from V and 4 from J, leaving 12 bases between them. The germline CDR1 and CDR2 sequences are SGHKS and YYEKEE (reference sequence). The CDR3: CASSLQTSYGYTF. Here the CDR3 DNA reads TGTGCCAGCAGTTTGCAGACTTCCTATGGCTACACCTTC.

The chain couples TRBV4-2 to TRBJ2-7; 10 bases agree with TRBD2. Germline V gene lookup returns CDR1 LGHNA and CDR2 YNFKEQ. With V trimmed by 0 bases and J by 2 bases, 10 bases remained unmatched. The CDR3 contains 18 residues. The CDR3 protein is CASSQDGLAGELAYEQYF. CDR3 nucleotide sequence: TGTGCCAGCAGCCAAGATGGCCTAGCGGGAGAGTTGGCCTACGAGCAGTACTTC.

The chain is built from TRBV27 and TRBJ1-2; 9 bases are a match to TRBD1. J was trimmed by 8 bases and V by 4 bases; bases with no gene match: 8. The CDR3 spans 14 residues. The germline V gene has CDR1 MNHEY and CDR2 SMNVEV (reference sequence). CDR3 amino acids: CASSSTSTGGGYTF. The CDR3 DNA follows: TGTGCCAGCAGTTCGACATCGACAGGGGGAGGCTACACCTTC.

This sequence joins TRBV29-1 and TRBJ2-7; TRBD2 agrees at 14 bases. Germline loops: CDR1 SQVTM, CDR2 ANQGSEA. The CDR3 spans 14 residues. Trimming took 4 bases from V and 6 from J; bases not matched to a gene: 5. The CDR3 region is CSVVRLAGGGEQYF. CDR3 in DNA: TGCAGCGTTGTTAGACTAGCGGGAGGGGGCGAGCAGTACTTC.

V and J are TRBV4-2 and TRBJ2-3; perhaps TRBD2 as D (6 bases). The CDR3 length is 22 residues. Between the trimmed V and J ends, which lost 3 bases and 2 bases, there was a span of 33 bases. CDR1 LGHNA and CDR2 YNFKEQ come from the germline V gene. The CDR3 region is CASSHASSLGLGGTGPTDTQYF. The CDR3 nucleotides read TGTGCCAGCAGCCACGCCAGCAGCTTGGGGCTTGGCGGGACGGGTCCCACAGATACGCAGTATTTT.